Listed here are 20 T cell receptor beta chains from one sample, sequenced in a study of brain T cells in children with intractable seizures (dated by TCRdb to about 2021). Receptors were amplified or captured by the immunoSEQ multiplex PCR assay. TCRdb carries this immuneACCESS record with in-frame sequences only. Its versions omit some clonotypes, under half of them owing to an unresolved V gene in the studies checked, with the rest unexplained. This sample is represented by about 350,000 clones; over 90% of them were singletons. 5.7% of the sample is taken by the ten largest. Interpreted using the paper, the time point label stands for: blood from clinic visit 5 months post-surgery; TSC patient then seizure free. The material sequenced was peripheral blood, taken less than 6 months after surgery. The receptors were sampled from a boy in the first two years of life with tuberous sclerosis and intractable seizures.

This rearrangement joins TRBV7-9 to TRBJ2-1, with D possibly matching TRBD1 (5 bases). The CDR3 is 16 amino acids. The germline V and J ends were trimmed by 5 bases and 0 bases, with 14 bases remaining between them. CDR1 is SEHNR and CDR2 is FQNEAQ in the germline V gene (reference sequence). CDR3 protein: CASSPLQVSSYNEQFF. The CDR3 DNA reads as TGTGCCAGCAGCCCCCTACAGGTGAGCTCCTACAATGAGCAGTTCTTC.

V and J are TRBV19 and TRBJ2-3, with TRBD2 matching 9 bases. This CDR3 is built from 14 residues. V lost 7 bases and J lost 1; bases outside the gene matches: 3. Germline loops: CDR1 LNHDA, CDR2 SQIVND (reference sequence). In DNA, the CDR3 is TGTGCCAGTAAGCGCGGGAGGGGCACAGATACGCAGTATTTT. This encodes CASKRGRGTDTQYF.

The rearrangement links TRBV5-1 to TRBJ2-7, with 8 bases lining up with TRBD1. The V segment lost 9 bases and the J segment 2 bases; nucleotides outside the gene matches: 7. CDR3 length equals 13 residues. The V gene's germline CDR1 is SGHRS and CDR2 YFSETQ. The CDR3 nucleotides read TGCGCCACCGTCGACAGGGGCCCCTACGAGCAGTACTTC. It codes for CATVDRGPYEQYF.

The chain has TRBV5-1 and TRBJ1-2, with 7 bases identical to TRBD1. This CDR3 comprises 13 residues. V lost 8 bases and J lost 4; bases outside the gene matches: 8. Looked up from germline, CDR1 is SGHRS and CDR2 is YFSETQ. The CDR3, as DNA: TGCGCCAGACATCCCGGACAGGTCTATGGCTACACCTTC. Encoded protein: CARHPGQVYGYTF.

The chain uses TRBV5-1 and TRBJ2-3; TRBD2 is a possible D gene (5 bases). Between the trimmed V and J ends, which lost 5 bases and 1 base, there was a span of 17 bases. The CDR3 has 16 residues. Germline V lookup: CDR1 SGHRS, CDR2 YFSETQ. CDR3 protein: CASRSGVSAGTDTQYF. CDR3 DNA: TGCGCCAGCAGGAGTGGGGTTAGCGCGGGCACAGATACGCAGTATTTT.

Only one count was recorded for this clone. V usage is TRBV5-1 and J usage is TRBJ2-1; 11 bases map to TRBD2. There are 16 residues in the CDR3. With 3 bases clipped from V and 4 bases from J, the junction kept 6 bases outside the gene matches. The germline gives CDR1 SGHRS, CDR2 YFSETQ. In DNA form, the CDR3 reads TGCGCCAGCAGCTACGGACTAGCGGGCTCTTACAATGAGCAGTTCTTC. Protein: CASSYGLAGSYNEQFF.

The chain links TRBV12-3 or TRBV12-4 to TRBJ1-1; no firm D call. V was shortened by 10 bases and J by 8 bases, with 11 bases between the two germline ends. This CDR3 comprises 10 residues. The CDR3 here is CATSGLEAFF. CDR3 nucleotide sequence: TGTGCCACCTCCGGGCTAGAAGCTTTCTTT.

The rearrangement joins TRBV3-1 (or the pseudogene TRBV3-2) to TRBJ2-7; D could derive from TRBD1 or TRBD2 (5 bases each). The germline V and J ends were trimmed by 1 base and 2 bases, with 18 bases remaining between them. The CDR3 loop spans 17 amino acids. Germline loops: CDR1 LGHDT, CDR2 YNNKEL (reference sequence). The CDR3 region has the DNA TGTGCCAGCAGCCAAGCCTTGGGGGAACAGGTTACCTACGAGCAGTACTTC. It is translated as CASSQALGEQVTYEQYF.

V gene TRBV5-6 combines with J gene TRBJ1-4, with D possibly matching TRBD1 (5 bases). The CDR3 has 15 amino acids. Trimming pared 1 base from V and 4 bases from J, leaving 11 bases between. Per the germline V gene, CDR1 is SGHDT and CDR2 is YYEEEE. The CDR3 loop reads CASSLYRGFNEKLFF. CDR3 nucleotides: TGTGCCAGCAGCTTGTACCGGGGCTTTAATGAAAAACTGTTTTTT. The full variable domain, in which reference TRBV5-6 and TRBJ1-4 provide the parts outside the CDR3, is DAGVTQSPTHLIKTRGQQVTLRCSPKSGHDTVSWYQQALGQGPQFIFQYYEEEERQRGNFPDRFSGHQFPNYSSELNVNALLLGDSALYLCASSLYRGFNEKLFFGSGTQLSVL.

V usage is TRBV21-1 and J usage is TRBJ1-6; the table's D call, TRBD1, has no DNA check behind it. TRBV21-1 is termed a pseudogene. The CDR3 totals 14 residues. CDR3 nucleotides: TGTGCCAGCAGCTACAACAGGGGCCGTTCACCCCTCCACTTT. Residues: CASSYNRGRSPLHF.

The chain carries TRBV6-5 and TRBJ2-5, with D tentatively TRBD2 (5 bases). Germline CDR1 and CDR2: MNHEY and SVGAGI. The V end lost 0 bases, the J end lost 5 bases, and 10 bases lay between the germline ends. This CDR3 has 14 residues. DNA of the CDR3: TGTGCCAGCAGTTACTCTACTAGAGAGGAGACCCAGTACTTC. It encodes CASSYSTREETQYF.

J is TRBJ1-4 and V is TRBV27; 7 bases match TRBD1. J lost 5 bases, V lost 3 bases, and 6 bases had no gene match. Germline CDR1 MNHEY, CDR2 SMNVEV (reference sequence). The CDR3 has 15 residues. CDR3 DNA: TGTGCCAGCAGTTTTTTGGGACAGAAGAATGAAAAACTGTTTTTT. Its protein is CASSFLGQKNEKLFF.

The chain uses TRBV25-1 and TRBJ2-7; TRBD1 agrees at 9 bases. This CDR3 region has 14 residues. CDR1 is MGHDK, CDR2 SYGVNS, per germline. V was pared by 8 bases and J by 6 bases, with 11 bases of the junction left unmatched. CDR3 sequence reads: CASGRGTGTREQYF. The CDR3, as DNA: TGTGCCAGCGGACGGGGGACAGGGACCCGCGAGCAGTACTTC.

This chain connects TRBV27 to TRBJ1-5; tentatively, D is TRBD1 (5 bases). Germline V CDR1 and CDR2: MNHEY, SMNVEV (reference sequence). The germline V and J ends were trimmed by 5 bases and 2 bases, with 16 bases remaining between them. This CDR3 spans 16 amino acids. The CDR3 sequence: CASSPRLGTGNQPQHF. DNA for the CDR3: TGTGCCAGCAGTCCACGTTTGGGGACGGGCAATCAGCCCCAGCATTTT.

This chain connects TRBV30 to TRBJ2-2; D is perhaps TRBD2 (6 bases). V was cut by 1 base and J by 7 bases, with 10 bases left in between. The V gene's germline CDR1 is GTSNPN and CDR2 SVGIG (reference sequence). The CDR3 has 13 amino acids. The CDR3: CAWSAVGGGELFF. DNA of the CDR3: TGTGCCTGGAGTGCCGTGGGAGGCGGGGAGCTGTTTTTT.

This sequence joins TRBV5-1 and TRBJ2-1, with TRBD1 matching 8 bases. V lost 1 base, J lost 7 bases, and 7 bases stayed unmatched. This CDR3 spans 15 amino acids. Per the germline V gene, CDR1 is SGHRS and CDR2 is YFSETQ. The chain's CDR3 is CASSLNGQGPNEQFF. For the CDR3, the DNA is TGCGCCAGCAGCTTGAATGGACAGGGCCCAAATGAGCAGTTCTTC.

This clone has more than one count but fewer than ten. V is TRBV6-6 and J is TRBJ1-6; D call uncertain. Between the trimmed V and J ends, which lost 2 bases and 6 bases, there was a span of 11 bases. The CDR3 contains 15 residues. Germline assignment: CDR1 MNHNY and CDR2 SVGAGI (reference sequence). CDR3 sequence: CASSYDGSFNSPLHF. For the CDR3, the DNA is TGTGCCAGCAGTTACGATGGCAGCTTTAATTCACCCCTCCACTTT.

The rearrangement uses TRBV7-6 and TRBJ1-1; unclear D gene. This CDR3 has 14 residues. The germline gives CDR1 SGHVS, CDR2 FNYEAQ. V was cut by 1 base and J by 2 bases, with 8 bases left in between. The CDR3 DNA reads TGTGCCAGCAGCTTAGGTCGCCTTAACACTGAAGCTTTCTTT. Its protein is CASSLGRLNTEAFF.

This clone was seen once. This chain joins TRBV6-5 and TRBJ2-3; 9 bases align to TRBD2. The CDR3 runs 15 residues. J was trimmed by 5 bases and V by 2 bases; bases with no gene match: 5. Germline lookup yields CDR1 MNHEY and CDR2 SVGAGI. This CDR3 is CASSYRAGGLDTQYF. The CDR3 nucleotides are TGTGCCAGCAGTTACCGAGCGGGGGGCCTAGATACGCAGTATTTT.

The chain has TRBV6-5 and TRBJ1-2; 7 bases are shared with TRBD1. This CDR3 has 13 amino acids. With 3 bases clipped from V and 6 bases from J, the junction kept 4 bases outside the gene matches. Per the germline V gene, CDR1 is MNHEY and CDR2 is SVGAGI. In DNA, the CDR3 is TGTGCCAGCAGTTATTTCGGACAGGATGGCTACACCTTC. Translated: CASSYFGQDGYTF.